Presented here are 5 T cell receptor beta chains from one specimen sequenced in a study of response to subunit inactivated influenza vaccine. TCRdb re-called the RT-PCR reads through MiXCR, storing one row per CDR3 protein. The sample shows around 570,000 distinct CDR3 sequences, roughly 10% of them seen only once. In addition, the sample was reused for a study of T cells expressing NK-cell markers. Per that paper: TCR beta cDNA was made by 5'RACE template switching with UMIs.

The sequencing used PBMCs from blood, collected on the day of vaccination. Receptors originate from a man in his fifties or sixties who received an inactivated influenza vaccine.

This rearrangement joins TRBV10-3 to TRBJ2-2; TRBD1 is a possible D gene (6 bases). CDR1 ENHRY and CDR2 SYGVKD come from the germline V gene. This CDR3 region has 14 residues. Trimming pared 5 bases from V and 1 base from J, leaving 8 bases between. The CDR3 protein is CAISQTGNTGELFF. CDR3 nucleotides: TGTGCCATCAGTCAGACAGGGAACACCGGGGAGCTGTTTTTT.

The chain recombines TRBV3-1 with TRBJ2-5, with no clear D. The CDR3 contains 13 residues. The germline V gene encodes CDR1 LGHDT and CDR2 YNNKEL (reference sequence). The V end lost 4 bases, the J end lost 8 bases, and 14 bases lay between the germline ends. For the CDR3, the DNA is TGTGCCAGCAGCCCAACTGAACGAGATACCCAGTACTTC. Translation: CASSPTERDTQYF.

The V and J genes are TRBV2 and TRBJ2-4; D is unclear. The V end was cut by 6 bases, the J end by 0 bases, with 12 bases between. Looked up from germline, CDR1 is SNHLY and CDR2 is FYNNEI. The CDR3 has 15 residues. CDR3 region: CASRERTGAKNIQYF. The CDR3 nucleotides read TGTGCCAGCAGGGAACGGACGGGAGCCAAAAACATTCAGTACTTC. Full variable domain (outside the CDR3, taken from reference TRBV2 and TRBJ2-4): EPEVTQTPSHQVTQMGQEVILRCVPISNHLYFYWYRQILGQKVEFLVSFYNNEISEKSEIFDDQFSVERPDGSNFTLKIRSTKLEDSAMYFCASRERTGAKNIQYFGAGTRLSVL.

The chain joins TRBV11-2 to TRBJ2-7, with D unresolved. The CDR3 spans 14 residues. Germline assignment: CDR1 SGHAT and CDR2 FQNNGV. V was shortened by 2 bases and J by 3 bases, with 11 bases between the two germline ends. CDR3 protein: CASSLSGAVYEQYF. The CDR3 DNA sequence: TGTGCCAGCAGCTTATCGGGTGCGGTCTACGAGCAGTACTTC.

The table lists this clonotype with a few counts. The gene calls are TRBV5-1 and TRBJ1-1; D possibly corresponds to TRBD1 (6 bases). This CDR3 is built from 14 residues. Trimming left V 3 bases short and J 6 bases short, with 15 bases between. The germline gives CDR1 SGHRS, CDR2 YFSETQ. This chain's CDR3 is CASSSGQRSPEAFF. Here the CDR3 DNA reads TGCGCCAGCAGCTCGGGACAAAGGAGCCCTGAAGCTTTCTTT.